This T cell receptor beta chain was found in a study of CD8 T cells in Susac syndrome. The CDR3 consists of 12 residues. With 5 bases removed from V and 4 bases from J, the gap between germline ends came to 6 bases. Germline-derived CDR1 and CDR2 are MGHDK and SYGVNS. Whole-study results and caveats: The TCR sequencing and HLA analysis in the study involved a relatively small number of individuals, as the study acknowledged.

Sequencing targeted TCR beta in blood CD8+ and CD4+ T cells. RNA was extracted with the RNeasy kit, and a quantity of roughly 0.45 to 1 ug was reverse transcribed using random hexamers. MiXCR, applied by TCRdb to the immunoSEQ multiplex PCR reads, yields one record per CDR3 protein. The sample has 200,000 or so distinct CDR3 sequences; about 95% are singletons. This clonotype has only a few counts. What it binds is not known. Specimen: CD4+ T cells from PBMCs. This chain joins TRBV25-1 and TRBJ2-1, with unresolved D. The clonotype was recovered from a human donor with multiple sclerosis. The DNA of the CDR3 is TGTGCCAGCAGTTCCGGATACAATGAGCAGTTCTTC. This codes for CASSSGYNEQFF. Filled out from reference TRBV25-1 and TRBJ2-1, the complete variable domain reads EADIYQTPRYLVIGTGKKITLECSQTMGHDKMYWYQQDPGMELHLIHYSYGVNSTEKGDLSSESTVSRIRTEHFPLTLESARPSHTSQYLCASSSGYNEQFFGPGTRLTVL.